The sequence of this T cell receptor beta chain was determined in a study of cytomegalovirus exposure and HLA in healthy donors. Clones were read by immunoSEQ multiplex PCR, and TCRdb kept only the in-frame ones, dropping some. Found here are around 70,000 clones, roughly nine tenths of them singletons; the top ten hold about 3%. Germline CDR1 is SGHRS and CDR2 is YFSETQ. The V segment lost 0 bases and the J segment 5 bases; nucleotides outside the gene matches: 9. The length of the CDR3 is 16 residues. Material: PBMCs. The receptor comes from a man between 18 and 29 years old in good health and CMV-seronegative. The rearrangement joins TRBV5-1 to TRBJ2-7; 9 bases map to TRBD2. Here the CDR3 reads CASSLVLAGIFHEQYF. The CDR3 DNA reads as TGCGCCAGCAGCTTGGTTCTAGCGGGAATATTCCACGAGCAGTACTTC.